The 13 T cell receptor beta chains given below trace back to one sample, sequenced in a study of cytomegalovirus exposure and HLA in healthy donors. PCR used 60 Vbeta primers and 13 Jbeta primers. Here immunoSEQ multiplex PCR was the method, and the copy in TCRdb shows in-frame clones only, minus some. The sample yields about 140,000 clones, approximately 84% seen once. Sequencing used PBMCs. Receptors were obtained from a man in his thirties or forties in good health and CMV-seropositive.

In its sample, this clone was seen a few times. The CDR3, as DNA: TGTGCCAGCAGCTTAGCGGCAGGGTCGAACACTGAAGCTTTCTTT. This sequence encodes CASSLAAGSNTEAFF. This chain connects TRBV7-9 to TRBJ1-1; D is perhaps TRBD1 (5 bases). The CDR3 contains 15 residues. V lost 0 bases, J lost 1 base, and 9 bases lay in between. Germline V lookup: CDR1 SEHNR, CDR2 FQNEAQ (reference sequence). Using reference TRBV7-9 and TRBJ1-1 for the parts outside the CDR3, the full variable domain is DTGVSQNPRHKITKRGQNVTFRCDPISEHNRLYWYRQTLGQGPEFLTYFQNEAQLEKSRLLSDRFSAERPKGSFSTLEIQRTEQGDSAMYLCASSLAAGSNTEAFFGQGTRLTVV.

The rearrangement joins TRBV4-2 to TRBJ2-1, with TRBD2 as a possible D gene (6 bases). CDR1 and CDR2 from the germline V gene are LGHNA and YNFKEQ. Between the trimmed V and J ends, which lost 0 bases and 0 bases, there was a span of 12 bases. The CDR3 runs to 17 residues. For the CDR3, the DNA is TGTGCCAGCAGCCAAGAAGGGCGGGGCAGCTCCTACAATGAGCAGTTCTTC. It translates to CASSQEGRGSSYNEQFF.

The chain recombines TRBV2 with TRBJ2-3; D may be TRBD2 (5 bases). This CDR3 region has 13 residues. Germline lookup yields CDR1 SNHLY and CDR2 FYNNEI. V was trimmed by 6 bases and J by 4 bases, leaving 11 bases between them. The CDR3 reads CASRRAGPDTQYF. For the CDR3, the DNA is TGTGCCAGCAGGCGGGCGGGTCCAGATACGCAGTATTTT. Full variable domain (outside the CDR3, taken from reference TRBV2 and TRBJ2-3): EPEVTQTPSHQVTQMGQEVILRCVPISNHLYFYWYRQILGQKVEFLVSFYNNEISEKSEIFDDQFSVERPDGSNFTLKIRSTKLEDSAMYFCASRRAGPDTQYFGPGTRLTVL.

This clone appeared a few times. The genes are TRBV10-3 and TRBJ1-6; TRBD1 aligns across 10 bases. Germline assignment: CDR1 ENHRY and CDR2 SYGVKD. CDR3 size: 15 residues. V was clipped by 4 bases and J by 9 bases; unmatched bases: 6. In DNA, the CDR3 is TGTGCCATCAGTGGACAGGGGGCAGGATCTTCACCCCTCCACTTT. Encoded protein: CAISGQGAGSSPLHF.

The chain couples TRBV5-6 to TRBJ1-1; TRBD1 matches at 11 bases. V dropped 5 bases and J dropped 5; count of bases not matched to a gene: 17. Germline values: CDR1 SGHDT, CDR2 YYEEEE. The CDR3 sequence is 18 residues long. The CDR3 DNA reads as TGTGCCAGCAGTAATCCTCGTGGGACAGGGGGGTCGAAAACTGAAGCTTTCTTT. This codes for CASSNPRGTGGSKTEAFF.

This sequence joins TRBV11-2 and TRBJ1-3, with 7 bases fitting TRBD1. The CDR3 spans 15 residues. Germline V gives CDR1 SGHAT, CDR2 FQNNGV. V shed 5 bases and J 2 bases; nucleotides not matched to a gene: 6. This CDR3 reads CASSLGQVPGNTIYF. The CDR3, as DNA: TGTGCCAGCAGCCTAGGACAGGTTCCTGGAAACACCATATATTTT.

This chain uses TRBV5-4 with TRBJ1-2, with D perhaps TRBD1 (5 bases). Germline V lookup: CDR1 SGHNT, CDR2 YYREEE (reference sequence). V was shortened by 5 bases and J by 4 bases, with 12 bases between the two germline ends. This CDR3 is built from 13 residues. Written as DNA, the CDR3 is TGTGCCAGCAGTCGCGACAGCACCTATGGCTACACCTTC. This encodes CASSRDSTYGYTF. Looking up the rest from reference TRBV5-4 and TRBJ1-2 gives the full variable domain: ETGVTQSPTHLIKTRGQQVTLRCSSQSGHNTVSWYQQALGQGPQFIFQYYREEENGRGNFPPRFSGLQFPNYSSELNVNALELDDSALYLCASSRDSTYGYTFGSGTRLTVV.

This chain uses TRBV28 with TRBJ1-4; a weak D match, TRBD1 (6 bases). The V gene lost 5 bases and the J gene lost 8 bases, with 15 bases spanning the gap. CDR1 is MDHEN and CDR2 is SYDVKM in the germline V gene. CDR3 size: 14 residues. DNA for the CDR3: TGTGCCAGCAGTATTACAGGGCGGCGGGAAAAACTGTTTTTT. Residues: CASSITGRREKLFF.

The rearrangement links TRBV7-2 to TRBJ2-5; TRBD2 aligns across 11 bases. TRBJ2-7 matches the DNA end more closely, so the J call is doubtful. Germline V lookup: CDR1 SGHTA, CDR2 FQGNSA. The CDR3 has 16 residues. CDR3 residues: CASTQRGTSGSYEQYF. In DNA, the CDR3 is TGTGCCAGCACCCAGAGGGGGACTAGCGGATCCTACGAGCAGTACTTC.

This chain joins TRBV2 and TRBJ2-3; the D gene is possibly TRBD2 (7 bases). The CDR3 runs 15 residues. V lost 6 bases, J lost 0 bases, and 13 bases lay in between. Looked up from germline, CDR1 is SNHLY and CDR2 is FYNNEI. The CDR3 sequence is CASSLGGASTDTQYF. CDR3 bases: TGTGCCAGCAGCCTGGGGGGGGCTAGCACAGATACGCAGTATTTT.

The chain uses TRBV27 and TRBJ1-2; 9 bases agree with TRBD1. V gave up 2 bases and J gave up 2 bases; unmatched junction bases: 3. CDR1 is MNHEY, CDR2 SMNVEV, per germline (reference sequence). CDR3 size: 15 residues. CDR3 residues: CASSLVGTGNYGYTF. The CDR3 DNA follows: TGTGCCAGCAGTTTAGTCGGGACAGGGAACTATGGCTACACCTTC.

The V and J genes are TRBV5-6 and TRBJ2-7; D remains unclear. Trimming stripped 0 bases from V and 0 bases from J, with 10 bases between. Germline CDR1 reads SGHDT; CDR2 reads YYEEEE. The CDR3 runs to 15 residues. The CDR3 reads CASSLDSASSYEQYF. CDR3 sequence (DNA): TGTGCCAGCAGCTTGGACAGTGCAAGCTCCTACGAGCAGTACTTC.

This clone was detected only a few times. The chain uses TRBV2 and TRBJ1-1, with a possible D match to TRBD1 (5 bases). Germline CDR1 and CDR2: SNHLY and FYNNEI. CDR3 size: 13 residues. The V gene lost 7 bases and the J gene lost 3 bases, with 12 bases spanning the gap. The CDR3 coding sequence is TGTGCCAGCAAAATAGGGGAGGACACTGAAGCTTTCTTT. Residues: CASKIGEDTEAFF.